The 31 T cell receptor beta chains given below trace back to one sample, sequenced in a study of beta chain features in type 1 diabetes. As every portion of the isolated RNA was reverse transcribed, the sequencing read expressed TCRB transcripts. The table came from immunoSEQ multiplex PCR; TCRdb's copy has only in-frame clones and leaves some out. In the table there are roughly 170,000 clones, 13% of which are singletons. The sample consisted of central memory CD4+ T cells from blood. The source of these receptors is a woman under 30 in good health.

This clone was found a few times. The CDR3 DNA reads TGCAGCGTTGAGTCGGGAAAACTGTTTTTT. Residues: CSVESGKLFF. The chain combines TRBV29-1 with TRBJ1-4; no definite D call. Germline V gene data show CDR1 as SQVTM and CDR2 as ANQGSEA. CDR3 length: 10 amino acids. The V and J ends lost 3 bases and 10 bases respectively, with 6 bases between them. The variable domain in full, completed from reference TRBV29-1 and TRBJ1-4, reads SAVISQKPSRDICQRGTSLTIQCQVDSQVTMMFWYRQQPGQSLTLIATANQGSEATYESGFVIDKFPISRPNLTFSTLTVSNMSPEDSSIYLCSVESGKLFFGSGTQLSVL.

This clone showed up just a few times. This chain uses TRBV7-9 with TRBJ2-7; weak D call: TRBD1 (6 bases). Germline CDR1 is SEHNR and CDR2 is FQNEAQ (reference sequence). The CDR3 loop spans 12 amino acids. The V and J ends lost 5 bases and 5 bases respectively, with 10 bases between them. The chain's CDR3 is CASSPGQNEQYF. In DNA, the CDR3 is TGTGCCAGCAGCCCCGGACAGAACGAGCAGTACTTC.

The V and J genes are TRBV7-9 and TRBJ2-1; the D is unclear. This CDR3 spans 11 amino acids. Germline V gives CDR1 SEHNR, CDR2 FQNEAQ (reference sequence). V was clipped by 5 bases and J by 4 bases, with 3 bases between them. The CDR3 coding sequence is TGTGCCAGCAGCCGTTACAATGAGCAGTTCTTC. It is translated as CASSRYNEQFF.

This chain joins TRBV5-1 and TRBJ1-1; 7 bases map to TRBD1. The CDR3 sequence is 17 residues long. The V gene's germline CDR1 is SGHRS and CDR2 YFSETQ. Unmatched junction bases numbered 8, after V lost 0 bases and J lost 0 bases. The CDR3 DNA reads as TGCGCCAGCAGCTTGGACGGGACAGACCCCATGAACACTGAAGCTTTCTTT. It yields the protein CASSLDGTDPMNTEAFF.

This chain uses TRBV2 with TRBJ2-6; D not certain. This CDR3 is 15 amino acids long. Germline CDR1 SNHLY, CDR2 FYNNEI. Between the trimmed V and J ends, which lost 2 bases and 0 bases, there was a span of 5 bases. The CDR3 reads CASSERYSGANVLTF. In DNA, the CDR3 is TGTGCCAGCAGTGAACGCTACTCTGGGGCCAACGTCCTGACTTTC.

The rearrangement links TRBV11-3 to TRBJ1-2, with D uncertain. Germline loops: CDR1 SGHNT, CDR2 YENEEA. With 2 bases removed from V and 4 bases from J, the gap between germline ends came to 5 bases. The CDR3 runs to 12 residues. For the CDR3, the DNA is TGTGCCAGCAGCTTATCGAGCTATGGCTACACCTTC. Encoded protein: CASSLSSYGYTF.

The sample holds a few counts of this clone. The chain carries TRBV7-3 and TRBJ1-3; TRBD1 might be the D (5 bases). This CDR3 region has 15 residues. Per germline, CDR1 SGHTA and CDR2 FQGTGA. V was pared by 5 bases and J by 0 bases, with 11 bases between. For the CDR3, the DNA is TGTGCCAGCAGCCCCGACAGAGCCTCTGGAAACACCATATATTTT. Amino acids: CASSPDRASGNTIYF.

A few counts support this clone. The chain carries TRBV7-9 and TRBJ2-5; 10 bases map to TRBD2. Trimming took 3 bases from V and 2 from J; bases not matched to a gene: 0. This CDR3 is 14 amino acids long. Germline V gene lookup returns CDR1 SEHNR and CDR2 FQNEAQ (reference sequence). The CDR3 DNA reads as TGTGCCAGCAGCTTTAGCGGGGGGCAAGAGACCCAGTACTTC. Residues: CASSFSGGQETQYF.

The genes are TRBV18 and TRBJ1-1, with D perhaps TRBD1 (6 bases). Germline lookup yields CDR1 KGHSH and CDR2 LQKENI. The length of the CDR3 is 15 residues. V shed 2 bases and J shed 2 bases, with 12 bases lying between them. The CDR3 nucleotides read TGTGCCAGCTCACCAGACAGGATCCTAAACACTGAAGCTTTCTTT. This sequence encodes CASSPDRILNTEAFF.

The chain has TRBV4-1 and TRBJ2-5; 7 bases map to TRBD1. V trimming: 4 bases; J trimming: 4 bases; junction bases outside the gene matches: 15. Germline V CDR1 and CDR2: MGHRA, YSYEKL. The CDR3 has 17 residues. In DNA form, the CDR3 reads TGCGCCAGCAGCCTTGGTACAGGGGCCACTAGGGGAGAGACCCAGTACTTC. Its protein product is CASSLGTGATRGETQYF.

This clone was counted a few times. V and J are TRBV5-4 and TRBJ2-1; maybe TRBD1 (5 bases). The germline CDR1 and CDR2 sequences are SGHNT and YYREEE (reference sequence). The CDR3 has 13 amino acids. With 4 bases removed from V and 8 bases from J, the gap between germline ends came to 13 bases. CDR3 region: CASSPGRGDEQFF. The CDR3 coding sequence is TGTGCCAGCAGCCCCGGAAGGGGCGATGAGCAGTTCTTC.

This clone was recorded a few times. The V and J genes are TRBV27 and TRBJ2-5; 7 bases align to TRBD2. After removal of 6 bases from V and 5 bases from J, the junction contained 9 bases not matched to a gene. The CDR3 contains 14 residues. Per germline, CDR1 MNHEY and CDR2 SMNVEV (reference sequence). For the CDR3, the DNA is TGTGCCAGCAGCATGGGACTACGCGGGGAGACCCAGTACTTC. It codes for CASSMGLRGETQYF.

There are a few counts of this clone. This chain uses TRBV15 with TRBJ2-1; possibly TRBD1 for D (5 bases). The CDR3 spans 15 residues. Trimming cost V 1 base and J 7 bases, with 14 bases left between them. Germline CDR1 LNHNV, CDR2 YYDKDF (reference sequence). In DNA, the CDR3 is TGTGCCACCAGCAGAGGGGGCCCGCAGGGAAATGAGCAGTTCTTC. It yields the protein CATSRGGPQGNEQFF.

This clone turned up a few times. The chain combines TRBV30 with TRBJ1-1, with D possibly TRBD1 on 6 matching bases. The CDR3 is 11 amino acids. V gave up 4 bases and J gave up 11 bases, with 14 bases separating them. Germline V gene data show CDR1 as GTSNPN and CDR2 as SVGIG (reference sequence). The chain's CDR3 is CAWTKRGAAFF. CDR3 DNA: TGTGCCTGGACCAAACGGGGGGCTGCTTTCTTT.

As concerns this clone: Distinct nucleotide sequences in the sample also encode this CDR3. This chain uses TRBV9 with TRBJ2-7; the match to TRBD2 covers 12 bases. The CDR3 extends over 15 amino acids. The germline V gene has CDR1 SGDLS and CDR2 YYNGEE. J gave up 4 bases and V 0 bases, and 2 bases lay outside the gene matches. The CDR3 is CASSVGTSGTYEQYF. CDR3 nucleotide sequence: TGTGCCAGCAGCGTAGGGACTAGCGGGACTTACGAGCAGTACTTC.

CDR3 DNA sequence: TGTGCCAGCAGTGAGCGGACAGGGGGATACAATGAGCAGTTCTTC. Amino acid sequence: CASSERTGGYNEQFF. The chain joins TRBV2 to TRBJ2-1; 10 bases are shared with TRBD1. V lost 3 bases, J lost 4 bases, and 3 bases stayed unmatched. From germline, CDR1 is SNHLY and CDR2 FYNNEI. This CDR3 comprises 15 residues.

This clone was seen only a few times. The genes are TRBV18 and TRBJ1-5, with 8 bases matching TRBD1. The germline V gene encodes CDR1 KGHSH and CDR2 LQKENI. V lost 6 bases, J lost 6 bases, and 10 bases stayed unmatched. The CDR3 contains 15 residues. This CDR3 is CASSGSTGGSQPQHF. The CDR3 region has the DNA TGTGCCAGCTCGGGTAGTACAGGGGGTTCTCAGCCCCAGCATTTT.

This chain connects TRBV7-2 to TRBJ2-2; tentative D call: TRBD1 (6 bases). The CDR3 consists of 14 residues. Trimming took 1 base from V and 6 from J, leaving 9 bases between them. Germline V gene data show CDR1 as SGHTA and CDR2 as FQGNSA. The chain's CDR3 is CASSLGRTAGELFF. The CDR3 DNA reads TGTGCCAGCAGCTTAGGTCGGACAGCCGGGGAGCTGTTTTTT.

Many counts were recorded for this clone. The CDR3 DNA is TGTGCCAGCAGCCGCCCGGACAGATGGCAGCCCCAGCATTTT. This translates into CASSRPDRWQPQHF. This sequence joins TRBV28 and TRBJ1-5, with D possibly being TRBD1 (6 bases). CDR3 length: 14 amino acids. Trimming took 6 bases from V and 7 from J, leaving 16 bases between them. CDR1 MDHEN and CDR2 SYDVKM come from the germline V gene.

The gene calls are TRBV7-8 and TRBJ2-3, with a tentative D call TRBD1 (7 bases). The CDR3 is 16 residues long. Germline V gene sequence: CDR1 SGHVS, CDR2 FQNEAQ. Trimming removed 5 bases from V and 5 bases from J, with 20 bases in between. CDR3 region: CASSRSTGRQGDTQYF. The CDR3 coding sequence is TGTGCCAGCAGCCGATCGACAGGGAGGCAGGGAGATACGCAGTATTTT. Based on the CDR3 plus reference TRBV7-8 and TRBJ2-3, the full variable domain is GAGVSQSPRYKVAKRGQDVALRCDPISGHVSLFWYQQALGQGPEFLTYFQNEAQLDKSGLPSDRFFAERPEGSVSTLKIQRTQQEDSAVYLCASSRSTGRQGDTQYFGPGTRLTVL.

The table lists this clone with a few counts. The chain joins TRBV15 to TRBJ1-5, with 12 bases identical to TRBD1. CDR3 length: 16 residues. V dropped 2 bases and J dropped 6; count of bases not matched to a gene: 5. Germline CDR1 and CDR2: LNHNV and YYDKDF (reference sequence). The CDR3 DNA reads TGTGCCACCAGCAGACTGGGACAGGGGGCAGGTCAGCCCCAGCATTTT. Translating it yields CATSRLGQGAGQPQHF.

This clone was picked up a small number of times. The V and J genes are TRBV29-1 and TRBJ2-5, with TRBD1 as a possible D gene (6 bases). V was cut by 4 bases and J by 3 bases, with 15 bases left in between. The CDR3 spans 14 residues. From germline, CDR1 is SQVTM and CDR2 ANQGSEA. The CDR3 protein is CSVVKDSPKETQYF. CDR3 DNA: TGCAGCGTTGTTAAGGACAGCCCAAAAGAGACCCAGTACTTC.

This clone turned up a few times. The J gene is TRBJ2-1, the V gene TRBV25-1; TRBD1 might be the D (6 bases). Germline V lookup: CDR1 MGHDK, CDR2 SYGVNS. The CDR3 length is 16 residues. Deletions cut 3 bases from V and 6 bases from J, with 18 bases between. The CDR3 DNA sequence: TGTGCCAGCAGTGATCACCAGGGGAAAGGAGGCAATGAGCAGTTCTTC. As protein: CASSDHQGKGGNEQFF.

In this sample, this clone turned up a few times. CDR3 in amino acids: CAWISPLTTVGYEQYF. CDR3 bases: TGTGCCTGGATCTCACCCTTGACTACGGTGGGATACGAGCAGTACTTC. The chain links TRBV30 to TRBJ2-7, with TRBD2 as a possible D gene (5 bases). V dropped 4 bases and J dropped 4 bases, with 23 bases sitting between them. Per germline, CDR1 GTSNPN and CDR2 SVGIG (reference sequence). This CDR3 has 16 amino acids.

The rearrangement joins TRBV11-2 to TRBJ2-1, with 7 bases identical to TRBD2. Unmatched junction bases numbered 2, after V lost 6 bases and J lost 3 bases. The germline CDR1 and CDR2 sequences are SGHAT and FQNNGV. The CDR3 runs 13 residues. Here the CDR3 DNA reads TGTGCCAGCAGGGGGGGGGACTACAATGAGCAGTTCTTC. As protein: CASRGGDYNEQFF.

The chain carries TRBV2 and TRBJ2-1; D is perhaps TRBD2 (5 bases). Germline V gene data show CDR1 as SNHLY and CDR2 as FYNNEI. V lost 7 bases and J lost 7, with 14 bases in between. The CDR3 totals 13 residues. CDR3 sequence: CASNRGFMNEQFF. CDR3 sequence (DNA): TGTGCCAGCAACAGAGGGTTCATGAATGAGCAGTTCTTC.

V usage is TRBV5-1 and J usage is TRBJ1-5; D might be TRBD1 (6 bases). The CDR3 is 16 amino acids. CDR1 and CDR2 from the germline V gene are SGHRS and YFSETQ. Between the trimmed V and J ends, which lost 0 bases and 0 bases, there was a span of 10 bases. The CDR3 bases are TGCGCCAGCAGCTTGGCAGGGGCACATAGCAATCAGCCCCAGCATTTT. This sequence encodes CASSLAGAHSNQPQHF.

This clone turned up a few times. V usage is TRBV9 and J usage is TRBJ1-2; 9 bases are shared with TRBD1. This CDR3 has 13 amino acids. From germline, CDR1 is SGDLS and CDR2 YYNGEE. After removal of 2 bases from V and 6 bases from J, the junction contained 2 bases not matched to a gene. This CDR3 is CASSVGQGHGYTF. The CDR3 DNA reads as TGTGCCAGCAGCGTCGGACAGGGGCATGGCTACACCTTC.

The chain recombines TRBV27 with TRBJ2-7; D remains ambiguous. V was pared by 4 bases and J by 1 base, with 5 bases between. From germline, CDR1 is MNHEY and CDR2 SMNVEV (reference sequence). This CDR3 has 12 residues. This CDR3 reads CASSSLSYEQYF. In nucleotides, the CDR3 is TGTGCCAGCAGTTCCCTATCCTACGAGCAGTACTTC.

The sample holds a few counts of this clone. The rearrangement links TRBV7-2 to TRBJ2-5; 8 bases are shared with TRBD2. This CDR3 is built from 15 residues. Trimming removed 0 bases from V and 5 bases from J; junction bases left unmatched: 5. Germline V gives CDR1 SGHTA, CDR2 FQGNSA. CDR3 bases: TGTGCCAGCAGCTTAGCGGCGGGAGGAACCGAGACCCAGTACTTC. It translates to CASSLAAGGTETQYF.

The V and J genes are TRBV2 and TRBJ2-4; perhaps TRBD1 as D (5 bases). The V gene's germline CDR1 is SNHLY and CDR2 FYNNEI. The CDR3 extends over 14 amino acids. The V end lost 7 bases, the J end lost 0 bases, and 10 bases lay between the germline ends. The CDR3 loop reads CASTKGLAKNIQYF. For the CDR3, the DNA is TGTGCCAGCACCAAGGGGCTAGCCAAAAACATTCAGTACTTC.